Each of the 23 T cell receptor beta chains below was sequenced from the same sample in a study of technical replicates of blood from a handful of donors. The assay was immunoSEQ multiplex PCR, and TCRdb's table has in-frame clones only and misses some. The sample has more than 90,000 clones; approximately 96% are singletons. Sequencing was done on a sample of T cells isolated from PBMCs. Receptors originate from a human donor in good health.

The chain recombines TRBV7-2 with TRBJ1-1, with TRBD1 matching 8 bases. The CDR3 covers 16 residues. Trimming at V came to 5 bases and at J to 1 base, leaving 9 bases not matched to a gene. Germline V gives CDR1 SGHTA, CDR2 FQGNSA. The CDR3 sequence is CASSPYGQGSNTEAFF. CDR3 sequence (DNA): TGTGCCAGCAGCCCATACGGACAGGGTTCGAACACTGAAGCTTTCTTT.

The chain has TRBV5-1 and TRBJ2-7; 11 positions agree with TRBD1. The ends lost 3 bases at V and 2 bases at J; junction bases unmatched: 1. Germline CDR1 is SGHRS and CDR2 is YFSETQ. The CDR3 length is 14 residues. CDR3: CASSWGQGAYEQYF. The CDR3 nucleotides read TGCGCCAGCAGCTGGGGACAGGGGGCCTACGAGCAGTACTTC. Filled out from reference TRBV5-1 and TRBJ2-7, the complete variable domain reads KAGVTQTPRYLIKTRGQQVTLSCSPISGHRSVSWYQQTPGQGLQFLFEYFSETQRNKGNFPGRFSGRQFSNSRSEMNVSTLELGDSALYLCASSWGQGAYEQYFGPGTRLTVT.

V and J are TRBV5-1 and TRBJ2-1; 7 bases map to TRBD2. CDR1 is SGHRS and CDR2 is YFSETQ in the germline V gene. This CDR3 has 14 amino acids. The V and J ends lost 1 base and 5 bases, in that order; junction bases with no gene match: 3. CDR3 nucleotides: TGCGCCAGCAGCTTGACTAGCGAGAACAATGAGCAGTTCTTC. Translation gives CASSLTSENNEQFF.

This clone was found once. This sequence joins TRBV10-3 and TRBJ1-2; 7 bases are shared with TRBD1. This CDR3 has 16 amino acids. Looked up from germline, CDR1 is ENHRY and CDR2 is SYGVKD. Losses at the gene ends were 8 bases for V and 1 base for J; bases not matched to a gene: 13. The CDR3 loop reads CAILGTSAGGNYGYTF. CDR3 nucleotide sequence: TGTGCCATCCTTGGTACGTCGGCAGGGGGTAACTATGGCTACACCTTC.

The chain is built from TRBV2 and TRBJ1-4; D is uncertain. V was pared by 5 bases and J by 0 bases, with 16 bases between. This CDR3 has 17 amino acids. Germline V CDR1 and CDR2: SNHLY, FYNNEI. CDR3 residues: CASSFSWVGATNEKLFF. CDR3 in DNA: TGTGCCAGCAGTTTCTCATGGGTGGGAGCAACTAATGAAAAACTGTTTTTT.

DNA of the CDR3: TGTGCCAGCAGGTTGGGGGCCGCGAACTATGGCTACACCTTC. It codes for CASRLGAANYGYTF. The chain employs TRBV13 and TRBJ1-2, with D possibly matching TRBD1 (6 bases). This CDR3 has 14 amino acids. In germline, CDR1 is PRHDT, CDR2 FYEKMQ (reference sequence). Trimming took off 6 bases at V and 2 bases at J, with 13 bases between the two ends.

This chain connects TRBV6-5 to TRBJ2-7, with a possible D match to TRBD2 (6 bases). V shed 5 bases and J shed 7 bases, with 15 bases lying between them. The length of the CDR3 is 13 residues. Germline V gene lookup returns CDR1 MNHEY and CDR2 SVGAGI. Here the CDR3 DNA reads TGTGCCAGCAGTGCCCAGACTAGAGGTGAGCAGTACTTC. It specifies CASSAQTRGEQYF.

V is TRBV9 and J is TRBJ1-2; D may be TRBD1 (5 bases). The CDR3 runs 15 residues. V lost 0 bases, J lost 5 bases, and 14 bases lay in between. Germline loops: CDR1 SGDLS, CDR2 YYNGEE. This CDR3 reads CASSVEGHQGYGYTF. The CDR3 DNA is TGTGCCAGCAGCGTAGAAGGACATCAGGGTTATGGCTACACCTTC.

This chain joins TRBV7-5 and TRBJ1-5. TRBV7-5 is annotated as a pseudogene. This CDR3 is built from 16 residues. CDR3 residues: CVRSLVLPMSNQPQHF. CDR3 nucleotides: TGTGTCAGAAGCTTAGTCCTACCCATGAGCAATCAGCCCCAGCATTTT.

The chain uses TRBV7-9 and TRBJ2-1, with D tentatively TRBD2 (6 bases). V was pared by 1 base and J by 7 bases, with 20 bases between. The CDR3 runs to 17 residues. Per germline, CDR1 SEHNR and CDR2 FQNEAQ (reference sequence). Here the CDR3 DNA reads TGTGCCAGCAGCTTAGAAATGGACATCGGACGGGGGAATGAGCAGTTCTTC. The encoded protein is CASSLEMDIGRGNEQFF.

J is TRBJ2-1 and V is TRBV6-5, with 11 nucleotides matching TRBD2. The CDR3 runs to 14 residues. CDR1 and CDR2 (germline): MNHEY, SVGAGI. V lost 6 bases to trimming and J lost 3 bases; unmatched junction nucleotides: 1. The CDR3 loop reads CASRGLADYNEQFF. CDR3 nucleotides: TGTGCCAGCAGGGGACTAGCGGACTACAATGAGCAGTTCTTC.

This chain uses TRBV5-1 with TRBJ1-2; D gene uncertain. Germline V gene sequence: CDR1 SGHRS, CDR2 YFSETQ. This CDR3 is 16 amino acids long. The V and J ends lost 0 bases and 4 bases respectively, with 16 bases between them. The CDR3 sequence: CASSLAESTIRYGYTF. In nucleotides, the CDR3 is TGCGCCAGCAGCTTGGCGGAGTCCACGATACGCTATGGCTACACCTTC.

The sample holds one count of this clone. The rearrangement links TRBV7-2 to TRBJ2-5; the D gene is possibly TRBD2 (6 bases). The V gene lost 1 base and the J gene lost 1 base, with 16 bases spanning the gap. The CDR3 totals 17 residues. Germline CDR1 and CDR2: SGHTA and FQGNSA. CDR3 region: CASSLGVAVRSQETQYF. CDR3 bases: TGTGCCAGCAGCTTAGGGGTAGCGGTAAGGAGCCAAGAGACCCAGTACTTC.

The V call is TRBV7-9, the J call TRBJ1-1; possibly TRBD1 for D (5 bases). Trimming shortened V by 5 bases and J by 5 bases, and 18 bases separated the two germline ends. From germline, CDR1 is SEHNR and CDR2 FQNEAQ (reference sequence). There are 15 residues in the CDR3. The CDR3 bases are TGTGCCAGCAGCGCGCGGGAGCCCCAGGGAACTGAAGCTTTCTTT. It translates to CASSAREPQGTEAFF.

The CDR3 sequence: CASSFIAGGNTDTQYF. The CDR3 nucleotides are TGTGCCAGCAGCTTCATAGCGGGAGGAAACACAGATACGCAGTATTTT. The rearrangement links TRBV7-2 to TRBJ2-3, with 10 bases that match TRBD2. The ends lost 3 bases at V and 2 bases at J; junction bases unmatched: 5. Germline CDR1 SGHTA, CDR2 FQGNSA. The CDR3 spans 16 residues.

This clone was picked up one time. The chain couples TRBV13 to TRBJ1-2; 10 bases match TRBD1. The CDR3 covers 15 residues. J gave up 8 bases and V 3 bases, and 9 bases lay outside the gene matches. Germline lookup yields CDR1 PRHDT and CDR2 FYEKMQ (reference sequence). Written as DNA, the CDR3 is TGTGCCAGCAGCTTGGGAAGGGACAGGGGTAGCGGCTACACCTTC. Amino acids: CASSLGRDRGSGYTF.

CDR3 amino acids: CSVEISGQGINYGYTF. CDR3 coding DNA: TGCAGCGTTGAGATATCGGGACAGGGGATTAACTATGGCTACACCTTC. The V and J genes are TRBV29-1 and TRBJ1-2; TRBD1 agrees at 10 bases. In germline, CDR1 is SQVTM, CDR2 ANQGSEA. Trimming removed 3 bases from V and 1 base from J; junction bases left unmatched: 8. The CDR3 extends over 16 amino acids. Based on the CDR3 plus reference TRBV29-1 and TRBJ1-2, the full variable domain is SAVISQKPSRDICQRGTSLTIQCQVDSQVTMMFWYRQQPGQSLTLIATANQGSEATYESGFVIDKFPISRPNLTFSTLTVSNMSPEDSSIYLCSVEISGQGINYGYTFGSGTRLTVV.

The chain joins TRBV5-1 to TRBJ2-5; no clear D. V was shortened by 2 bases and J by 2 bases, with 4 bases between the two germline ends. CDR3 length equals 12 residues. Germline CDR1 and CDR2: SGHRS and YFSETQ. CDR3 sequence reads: CASSFTQETQYF. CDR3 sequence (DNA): TGCGCCAGCAGCTTCACACAAGAGACCCAGTACTTC.

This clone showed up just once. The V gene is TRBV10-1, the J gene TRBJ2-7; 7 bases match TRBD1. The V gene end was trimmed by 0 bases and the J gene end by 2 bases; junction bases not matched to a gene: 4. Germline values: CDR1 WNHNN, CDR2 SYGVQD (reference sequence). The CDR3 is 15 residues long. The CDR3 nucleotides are TGCGCCAGCAGTGAGTCGAGGACAGGCACCTACGAGCAGTACTTC. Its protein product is CASSESRTGTYEQYF.

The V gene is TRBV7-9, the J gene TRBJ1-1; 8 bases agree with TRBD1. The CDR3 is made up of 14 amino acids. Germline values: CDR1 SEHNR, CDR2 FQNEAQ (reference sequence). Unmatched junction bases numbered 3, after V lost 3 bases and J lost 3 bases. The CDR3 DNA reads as TGTGCCAGCAGCTTCCGACAGGGGTACACTGAAGCTTTCTTT. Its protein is CASSFRQGYTEAFF.

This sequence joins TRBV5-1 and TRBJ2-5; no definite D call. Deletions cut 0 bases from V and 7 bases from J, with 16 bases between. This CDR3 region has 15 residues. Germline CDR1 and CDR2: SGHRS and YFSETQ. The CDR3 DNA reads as TGCGCCAGCAGCTTGGAATACGAGGCCGAAGGGACCCAGTACTTC. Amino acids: CASSLEYEAEGTQYF.

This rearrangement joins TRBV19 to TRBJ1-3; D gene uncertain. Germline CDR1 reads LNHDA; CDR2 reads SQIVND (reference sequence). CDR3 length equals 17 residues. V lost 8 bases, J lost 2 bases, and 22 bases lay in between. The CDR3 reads CASQLQAAGVPGNTIYF. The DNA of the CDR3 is TGTGCCAGTCAACTCCAGGCGGCGGGCGTTCCTGGAAACACCATATATTTT.

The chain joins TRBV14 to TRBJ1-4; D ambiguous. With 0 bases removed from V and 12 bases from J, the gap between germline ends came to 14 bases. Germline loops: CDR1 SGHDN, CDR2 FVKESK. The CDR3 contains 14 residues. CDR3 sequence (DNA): TGTGCCAGCAGCCAAGATTCTCGCGCCGGGGAACTGTTTTTT. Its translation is CASSQDSRAGELFF.